These 13 T cell receptor beta chains originate from one sample sequenced in a study of CD8 T cells in ankylosing spondylitis. TCRdb independently ran MiXCR on the 5' RACE reads; one entry per CDR3 protein. Altogether 300,000 to 400,000 distinct CDR3 sequences are present, about 14% being singletons, with the ten largest covering around 0.99%. Sequenced sample: blood, either unsorted or a sorted T cell fraction (not recorded which). The receptors stem from a male donor with ankylosing spondylitis or in good health (not recorded which).

This clonotype was seen more than once but under ten times. The CDR3 here is CAISSGLVVSEQYF. The DNA for the CDR3 is TGTGCCATCAGTTCTGGGCTGGTCGTCTCCGAGCAGTACTTC. This chain joins TRBV10-3 and TRBJ2-7, with D unresolved. V lost 5 bases and J 6 bases, leaving 17 bases between the germline ends. CDR1 and CDR2 from the germline V gene are ENHRY and SYGVKD. This CDR3 is 14 amino acids long.

This clonotype was detected only a few times. This rearrangement joins TRBV12-3 or TRBV12-4 to TRBJ2-3; D unclear. This CDR3 comprises 15 residues. The V end was cut by 6 bases, the J end by 6 bases, with 19 bases between. The CDR3: CASSARTAARDTQYF. The CDR3 DNA reads TGTGCCAGCAGCGCTCGGACCGCCGCGAGGGATACGCAGTATTTT.

The V call is TRBV20-1, the J call TRBJ2-3, with TRBD1 matching 8 bases. J lost 0 bases, V lost 2 bases, and 7 bases had no gene match. Germline CDR1 DFQATT, CDR2 SNEGSKA (reference sequence). The CDR3 length is 16 residues. CDR3 loop: CSARWGQVPSTDTQYF. Written as DNA, the CDR3 is TGCAGTGCTAGATGGGGACAGGTTCCTAGCACAGATACGCAGTATTTT.

V is TRBV18 and J is TRBJ2-7; 9 bases match TRBD1. The CDR3 has 15 residues. Germline values: CDR1 KGHSH, CDR2 LQKENI. The V gene end was trimmed by 3 bases and the J gene end by 2 bases; junction bases not matched to a gene: 5. The chain's CDR3 is CASSPRDRATYEQYF. As DNA, the CDR3 is TGTGCCAGCTCACCCCGGGACAGGGCTACCTACGAGCAGTACTTC.

This clonotype has only a few counts. Here the CDR3 DNA reads TGCGCCAGCAGCTCCGGTCGGGTCTCCTACGAGCAGTACTTC. Residues: CASSSGRVSYEQYF. The genes are TRBV5-1 and TRBJ2-7, with no clear D. Germline assignment: CDR1 SGHRS and CDR2 YFSETQ. Trimming pared 3 bases from V and 0 bases from J, leaving 10 bases between. The CDR3 is 14 amino acids.

This clonotype was observed at least ten times. The chain joins TRBV5-1 to TRBJ2-3; D gene unclear. The CDR3 sequence is 14 residues long. Between the trimmed V and J ends, which lost 0 bases and 5 bases, there was a span of 10 bases. Germline V gives CDR1 SGHRS, CDR2 YFSETQ. In DNA, the CDR3 is TGCGCCAGCAGCTTGGAGGTATGGGGAGATACGCAGTATTTT. Its protein is CASSLEVWGDTQYF. Combining the CDR3 with reference TRBV5-1 and TRBJ2-3 gives the whole variable domain KAGVTQTPRYLIKTRGQQVTLSCSPISGHRSVSWYQQTPGQGLQFLFEYFSETQRNKGNFPGRFSGRQFSNSRSEMNVSTLELGDSALYLCASSLEVWGDTQYFGPGTRLTVL.

This clonotype has a handful of counts. This rearrangement joins TRBV7-8 to TRBJ1-2; 7 bases line up with TRBD1. The CDR3 covers 14 residues. J was trimmed by 4 bases and V by 3 bases; bases with no gene match: 5. CDR1 is SGHVS and CDR2 is FQNEAQ in the germline V gene. The CDR3 sequence is CASSFRQGSYGYTF. The CDR3 region has the DNA TGTGCCAGCAGCTTTCGACAGGGATCCTATGGCTACACCTTC.

The chain carries TRBV12-3 or TRBV12-4 and TRBJ2-3; TRBD2 matches 12 bases. This CDR3 has 16 residues. The V segment lost 6 bases and the J segment 4 bases; nucleotides outside the gene matches: 8. Here the CDR3 reads CASRPTSGGPSDTQYF. In DNA, the CDR3 is TGTGCCAGCAGACCTACTAGCGGGGGGCCGTCAGATACGCAGTATTTT.

This clonotype was found many times. This rearrangement joins TRBV7-2 to TRBJ1-2; D gene unclear. CDR1 SGHTA and CDR2 FQGNSA come from the germline V gene. Trimming cost V 5 bases and J 2 bases, with 9 bases left between them. This CDR3 contains 13 residues. The CDR3 region is CASSPPGNYGYTF. CDR3 DNA: TGTGCCAGCAGCCCTCCCGGGAACTATGGCTACACCTTC. The variable domain in full, completed from reference TRBV7-2 and TRBJ1-2, reads GAGVSQSPSNKVTEKGKDVELRCDPISGHTALYWYRQSLGQGLEFLIYFQGNSAPDKSGLPSDRFSAERTGGSVSTLTIQRTQQEDSAVYLCASSPPGNYGYTFGSGTRLTVV.

This clonotype was observed a handful of times. The chain combines TRBV5-1 with TRBJ2-1; 7 bases line up with TRBD2. The V segment lost 6 bases and the J segment 9 bases; nucleotides outside the gene matches: 15. Germline assignment: CDR1 SGHRS and CDR2 YFSETQ. The CDR3 consists of 15 residues. The CDR3 DNA is TGCGCCAGCACCCGAGAGGGCGGGAGAGGCATTGAGCAGTTCTTC. Translated: CASTREGGRGIEQFF.

V usage is TRBV5-6 and J usage is TRBJ1-2; D gene unclear. CDR3 length: 14 residues. Germline V gene lookup returns CDR1 SGHDT and CDR2 YYEEEE. The V end was cut by 4 bases, the J end by 7 bases, with 17 bases between. Here the CDR3 reads CASSPGGPASGYTF. In DNA form, the CDR3 reads TGTGCCAGCAGCCCGGGCGGTCCAGCCTCTGGCTACACCTTC.

This clonotype was counted many times. The chain uses TRBV12-3 or TRBV12-4 and TRBJ1-1; no reliable D call. CDR3 length equals 14 residues. V lost 3 bases and J 4 bases, leaving 12 bases between the germline ends. CDR3 protein: CASSFTYDGTEAFF. In DNA form, the CDR3 reads TGTGCCAGCAGTTTCACCTACGACGGCACTGAAGCTTTCTTT.

This clonotype turned up a few times. The J gene is TRBJ2-2, the V gene TRBV4-1, with TRBD2 identical over 9 bases. V was clipped by 6 bases and J by 5 bases; unmatched bases: 4. This CDR3 contains 14 residues. CDR1 and CDR2 (germline): MGHRA, YSYEKL. CDR3 residues: CASRGLAGTGELFF. CDR3 bases: TGCGCCAGCAGGGGGCTAGCGGGGACCGGGGAGCTGTTTTTT.